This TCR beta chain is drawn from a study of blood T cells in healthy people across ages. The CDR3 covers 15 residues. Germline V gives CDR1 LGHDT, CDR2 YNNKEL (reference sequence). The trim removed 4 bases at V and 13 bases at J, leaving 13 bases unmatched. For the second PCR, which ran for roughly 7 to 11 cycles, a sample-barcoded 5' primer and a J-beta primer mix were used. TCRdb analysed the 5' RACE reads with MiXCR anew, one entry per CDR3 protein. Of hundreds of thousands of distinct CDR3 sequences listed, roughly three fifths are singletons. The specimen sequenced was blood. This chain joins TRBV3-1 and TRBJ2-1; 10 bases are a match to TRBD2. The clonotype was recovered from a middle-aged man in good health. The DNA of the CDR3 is TGTGCCAGCAGCCGAGGGACTAGCGTACAAGAGACCCAGTTCTTC. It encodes CASSRGTSVQETQFF.